The T cell receptor (beta chain) under discussion was sequenced for a study of long-term antiretroviral therapy in people with HIV. The libraries were made with immunoSEQ v3.0 at survey level. Assay: immunoSEQ multiplex PCR; the TCRdb copy retains only in-frame clones and omits some. This table has about 12,000 clones, more than 80% appearing once. One or more pre-ART and two or more post-ART PBMC samples were available from each donor. The study used samples holding about 0.9-11 million cryopreserved PBMC before DNA extraction. Per the germline V gene, CDR1 is SGHNT and CDR2 is YENEEA. This CDR3 spans 14 amino acids. V was pared by 4 bases and J by 2 bases, with 9 bases between.

The clonotype was recovered from a man aged 40-55 years with HIV. The sample consisted of unsorted PBMCs, taken 3.4 years after starting antiretroviral therapy. This rearrangement joins TRBV11-3 to TRBJ2-1; D remains ambiguous. CDR3 sequence: CASSSSATYNEQFF. CDR3 DNA: TGTGCCAGCAGCTCCTCAGCGACCTACAATGAGCAGTTCTTC.